This TCR beta chain stems from a study of blood T cell repertoires in COVID-19 (dated by TCRdb to about 2020). General notes on the study: The collaborator samples originated in the United States, Italy and Spain and spanned the acute and convalescent phases of COVID-19. The prospective study material was composed of cDNA or gDNA derived from T cells, B-cell-depleted T cells, or PBMCs. Subjects who had been exposed to COVID-19, were actively infected with it, or had recovered from it provided the deeply sampled blood TCRbeta repertoires that made up the dataset. The repertoires were released in a freely available public database meant as a resource for research on the immune response to SARS-CoV-2. The samples were drawn from the first 160 participants of the ongoing ImmuneRACE study and from over 950 subjects provided by 6 global collaborators. Nearly every sample came with metadata listing a de-identified subject ID, COVID-19 status, age in years and sex. Where HLA class I and class II types were available, the types were taken from metadata supplied by the sample provider, not from assay-based typing.

One collaborating source in Seattle enrolled patients during active infection and followed them longitudinally through the course of disease. Whole blood was collected in K2EDTA tubes by collaborating institutions according to the institutions' own protocols. For TCRbeta analysis, collaborator samples were shipped as frozen whole blood, as isolated PBMCs, or as DNA extracted from either sample type. This clone was observed a handful of times. Its binding antigen is unknown. No base quality information exists; no much larger clone differs at one position. Trimming takes 7 bases off V and 4 bases off J; junction bases not matched to a gene: 7. The CDR3 starts with the cysteine, ends with the phenylalanine, and has 14 residues. Kept here is only the CDR3 DNA, which spans 42 bases and is read in frame from base 1. CDR1 is given as MGHDK and CDR2 as SYGVNS, both from the germline V gene. Study-level results and caveats: The quantity of clinical and demographic metadata differed by source and by participant and was supplied without curation.

TCRbeta CDR3 regions were amplified from genomic DNA by means of the immunoSEQ Assay, a bias-controlled multiplex PCR. The study's own analysis went as follows. The number of nucleated cells in each sample was estimated by amplification of reference gene primers within the assay. To quantify the absolute abundance of each unique TCRbeta CDR3 rearrangement, sequence reads were collapsed and filtered. For each sample, productive Simpson clonality was calculated by taking the square root of Simpson's diversity index across productive rearrangements. TCRdb stores this immuneACCESS table with in-frame sequences only. Part of the clones is absent; in the studies checked, under half of the shortfall reflects unresolved V genes, and no reason is known for the rest. The V and J calls and clone size are taken from that table; D and trimming were inferred from the DNA. The sample profile shows more than 75,000 clones; roughly 90% of them were found once. The top ten constitute 2.5% to 3.5% of the sample.

This clonotype was obtained from a man aged 50 to 59 with COVID-19, enrolled during active disease. The chain couples TRBV25-1 to TRBJ2-1, with 7 bases matching TRBD1. The sample taken for sequencing was peripheral blood. The DNA is as follows: TGTGCCAGCATCGGTTCGGGACAGTACAATGAGCAGTTCTTC. Translated, it gives CASIGSGQYNEQFF.